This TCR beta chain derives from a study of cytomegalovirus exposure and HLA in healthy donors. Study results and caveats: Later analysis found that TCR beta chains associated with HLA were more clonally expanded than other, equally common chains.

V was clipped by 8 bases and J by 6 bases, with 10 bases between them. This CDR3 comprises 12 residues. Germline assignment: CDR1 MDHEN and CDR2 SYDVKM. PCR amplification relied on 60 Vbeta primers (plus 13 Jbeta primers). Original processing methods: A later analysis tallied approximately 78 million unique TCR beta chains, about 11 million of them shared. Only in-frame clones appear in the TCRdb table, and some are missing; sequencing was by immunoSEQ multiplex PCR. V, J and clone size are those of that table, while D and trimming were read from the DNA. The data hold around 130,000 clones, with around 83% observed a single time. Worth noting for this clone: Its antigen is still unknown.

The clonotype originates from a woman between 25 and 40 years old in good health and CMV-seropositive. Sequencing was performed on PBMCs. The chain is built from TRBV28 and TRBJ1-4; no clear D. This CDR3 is CASLGFDEKLFF. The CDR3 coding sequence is TGTGCCAGCCTAGGTTTTGATGAAAAACTGTTTTTT. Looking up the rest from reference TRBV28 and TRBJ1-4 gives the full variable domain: DVKVTQSSRYLVKRTGEKVFLECVQDMDHENMFWYRQDPGLGLRLIYFSYDVKMKEKGDIPEGYSVSREKKERFSLILESASTNQTSMYLCASLGFDEKLFFGSGTQLSVL.